The rows below give T cell receptor beta chains drawn from one sample of a study of blood T cell repertoires in COVID-19. Data came from immunoSEQ multiplex PCR; TCRdb stores just in-frame clones and leaves some out. This sample has roughly 150,000 clones, with around 87% found just once. The sample consisted of peripheral blood. These receptors came from a man older than 75 with acute or convalescent COVID-19. CDR3s include the opening cysteine and the closing phenylalanine or tryptophan. A D gene is named only where the DNA matches it firmly. Rows give clone size only sometimes, using once, few, many, or a class for an expanded clone.

TRBV2,.,TRBJ2-3,.,TGTGCCACCGACCGACAGTCTAGCACAGATACGCAGTATTTT,CATDRQSSTDTQYF
TRBV28,once,TRBJ2-3,TRBD2,TGTGCCAGCAGTGCGGGAGGGCCCGAAGATACGCAGTATTTT,CASSAGGPEDTQYF
TRBV7-6,few,TRBJ2-3,.,TGTGCCAGCAGCTCCCAGGGGACCGATACGCAGTATTTT,CASSSQGTDTQYF
TRBV7-3,.,TRBJ1-1,.,TGTGCCAGCAGCTTTATGTACGGAGACGAAGCTTTCTTT,CASSFMYGDEAFF
TRBV23-1,.,TRBJ2-1,TRBD2,TGCGCCAGCAGTCAATCTGGACTAGCGGGACTACCCAATGAGCAGTTCTTC,CASSQSGLAGLPNEQFF
TRBV5-1,.,TRBJ2-5,.,TGCGCCAGCACCCAGGGTGGCGCAGAGACCCAGTACTTC,CASTQGGAETQYF
TRBV28,.,TRBJ2-7,TRBD2,TGTGCCAGCAGCCCGACTAGCGGGGGCAACTCCTACGAGCAGTACTTC,CASSPTSGGNSYEQYF
TRBV11-3,.,TRBJ2-3,.,TGTGCCAGCAGCAATACAGGGAGGGGAGATACGCAGTATTTT,CASSNTGRGDTQYF
TRBV10-1,.,TRBJ2-1,.,TGCGCCAGCAGTGAGATTGGCCCCGCAGGGCAGGTTTGGACCTTATTCTCCTACAATGAGCAGTTCTTC,CASSEIGPAGQVWTLFSYNEQFF
TRBV2,.,TRBJ2-7,TRBD1,TGTGCCAGCAGGAGGACAGGGTTCGACGAGCAGTACTTC,CASRRTGFDEQYF
TRBV5-1,.,TRBJ2-1,TRBD2,TGCGCCAGCAGCTTCTTAGGGAGGGGCAATGAGCAGTTCTTC,CASSFLGRGNEQFF
TRBV6-5,.,TRBJ2-1,TRBD1,TGTGCCAGCAGGGGACAGGGCGTTTACAATGAGCAGTTCTTC,CASRGQGVYNEQFF
TRBV27,.,TRBJ2-3,TRBD1,TGTGCCAGCAGTTATGGACCGGGACAGGGTACGCAGTATTTT,CASSYGPGQGTQYF
TRBV6-5,.,TRBJ1-2,.,TGTGCCACAAACAAGGACAGAGTGCATGGCTACACCTTC,CATNKDRVHGYTF
TRBV5-4,.,TRBJ2-7,TRBD1,TGTGCCAGCAGCCCCGGACAGGGGCCCTACGAGCAGTACTTC,CASSPGQGPYEQYF
TRBV5-4,.,TRBJ2-6,TRBD1,TGTGCCAGCAGCCTGACAGGGATGGGGGCCAACGTCCTGACTTTC,CASSLTGMGANVLTF
TRBV5-5,.,TRBJ2-2,.,TGTGCCAGCAGCTCCCGGGGAAACACCGGGGAGCTGTTTTTT,CASSSRGNTGELFF
TRBV4-1,.,TRBJ2-5,.,TGCGCCAGCAGCCAAGATCCAGGGGAGACCCAGTACTTC,CASSQDPGETQYF
TRBV19,few,TRBJ1-2,TRBD1,TGTGCCAGTAGTATCACAGGGGTACAGGGCTACACCTTC,CASSITGVQGYTF
TRBV13,.,TRBJ1-2,TRBD1,TGTGCCAGCAGCACTCGGACAGGGGGCGCGGTTAACTATGGCTACACCTTC,CASSTRTGGAVNYGYTF
TRBV29-1,.,TRBJ2-3,.,TGCAGCGTTGCAGGCCTGAGGGAACGCACAGATACGCAGTATTTT,CSVAGLRERTDTQYF
TRBV7-8,.,TRBJ2-1,.,TGTGCCAGCAGCTTAGTCAACCCCGGGGGAGATGAGCAGTTCTTC,CASSLVNPGGDEQFF
TRBV29-1,.,TRBJ1-4,.,TGCAGCGTTGATTCGGGAAGCAGGAAGAATGAAAAACTGTTTTTT,CSVDSGSRKNEKLFF
TRBV10-3,.,TRBJ1-3,TRBD1,TGTGCCATCAGCCCGAGACAGGGGGCTGGAAACACCATATATTTT,CAISPRQGAGNTIYF
TRBV18,few,TRBJ2-7,.,TGTGCCAGCTCACAATCCAGGGGGGAATACGAGCAGTACTTC,CASSQSRGEYEQYF
TRBV30,.,TRBJ2-1,TRBD2,TGTGCCTGGAGTGTAAACTGGGGTAGCGGGACCAATGAGCAGTTCTTC,CAWSVNWGSGTNEQFF
TRBV5-4,.,TRBJ2-1,TRBD2,TGTGCCAGCAGCACCGGGACTAGGAGGACCGCTGGTGAGCAGTTCTTC,CASSTGTRRTAGEQFF
TRBV6-5,.,TRBJ2-7,.,TGTGCCAGCAGGCGGACAGCACTCTACGAGCAGTACTTC,CASRRTALYEQYF
TRBV5-1,.,TRBJ1-4,.,TGCGCCAGCAGCTTGGTGGTTGGGGGGATTGGAGTTCCTGCTAATGAAAAACTGTTTTTT,CASSLVVGGIGVPANEKLFF
TRBV14,once,TRBJ2-1,TRBD2,TGTGCCAGCAGCCCAGTAGCGGGAGAAGCCTACAATGAGCAGTTCTTC,CASSPVAGEAYNEQFF
TRBV5-5,few,TRBJ2-4,TRBD2,TGTGCCAGCAGCTTTGCCGCGGGAGCGAGCATTCAGTACTTC,CASSFAAGASIQYF
TRBV28,.,TRBJ1-2,.,TGTGCCAGCAGTTTTAGTCTTTTAGTGAACAGGGATGGCTACACCTTC,CASSFSLLVNRDGYTF
TRBV18,.,TRBJ1-1,.,TGTGCCAGCTCTCCAGACAAGAACACTGAAGCTTTCTTT,CASSPDKNTEAFF
TRBV28,once,TRBJ2-4,TRBD1,TGTGCCAGCAGCTGGACAGGTGGGGATTTTAAGACCAAAAACATTCAGTACTTC,CASSWTGGDFKTKNIQYF
TRBV6-1,.,TRBJ2-7,.,TGTGCCAGCAGTGTAGGGGTACAGGCGCGGCTCCCCTACGAGCAGTACTTC,CASSVGVQARLPYEQYF
TRBV3-1/TRBV3-2,.,TRBJ2-3,TRBD2,TGTGCCAGCAGCTCCATCGGACTAGCGGGGGCAGATACGCAGTATTTT,CASSSIGLAGADTQYF
TRBV5-1,.,TRBJ1-3,.,TGCGCCAGCAGCTTACAGGGTTCTGGAAACACCATATATTTT,CASSLQGSGNTIYF
TRBV28,.,TRBJ1-2,.,TGTGCCAGCAGCCGCTTCAGGGGCTGGAACTATGGCTACACCTTC,CASSRFRGWNYGYTF
TRBV5-6,.,TRBJ1-3,TRBD1,TGTGCCAGCAGCCGCGACAGGGGGCCCTTGTTGGACACCATATATTTT,CASSRDRGPLLDTIYF
TRBV10-2,.,TRBJ2-4,TRBD1,TGCGCCAGCAGTGATCTCAGACAGGGGGGTGTCGGAGCCAAAAACATTCAGTACTTC,CASSDLRQGGVGAKNIQYF
TRBV4-1,.,TRBJ2-7,.,TGCGCCAGCAGCCTGCAGGGTAACTCCTACGAGCAGTACTTC,CASSLQGNSYEQYF
TRBV24-1,once,TRBJ2-2,.,TGTGCCACCAGTGATCCCCGGGGTGACCTAGCCGGGGAGCTGTTTTTT,CATSDPRGDLAGELFF
TRBV28,.,TRBJ1-2,.,TGTGCCAGCAGTTTAATGCGGGCGGGTATGGGTGAGGGCTACACCTTC,CASSLMRAGMGEGYTF